The 12 T cell receptor beta chains reported below all come from one sample, sequenced in a study of shared clonotypes between healthy human individuals. The protocol was immunoSEQ multiplex PCR, while the TCRdb copy is restricted to in-frame clones and leaves out a portion. The data hold some 2,100,000 clones, with 90% to 96% observed a single time. The material sequenced was naive CD4+ T cells sorted from blood. Described subset: CD45RA+ positively selected. The source of these receptors is a man aged 18 to 30 in good health.

The chain recombines TRBV5-4 with TRBJ2-5, with 11 bases identical to TRBD2. Germline values: CDR1 SGHNT, CDR2 YYREEE (reference sequence). The CDR3 spans 16 residues. The J segment lost 4 bases and the V segment lost 3 bases, leaving 8 bases of the junction unmatched. The CDR3 sequence is CASSSTSGKGGETQYF. The DNA of the CDR3 is TGTGCCAGCAGCTCGACTAGCGGGAAGGGTGGAGAGACCCAGTACTTC.

This sequence joins TRBV5-6 and TRBJ1-2; D call uncertain. This CDR3 comprises 11 residues. The germline V gene has CDR1 SGHDT and CDR2 YYEEEE. V dropped 5 bases and J dropped 5 bases, with 7 bases sitting between them. The CDR3 DNA reads as TGTGCCAGCAGTCGGTTATATGGCTACACCTTC. Protein: CASSRLYGYTF.

This chain joins TRBV29-1 and TRBJ2-3, with TRBD2 matching 11 bases. The CDR3 is 15 residues long. Germline-derived CDR1 and CDR2 are SQVTM and ANQGSEA. In DNA form, the CDR3 reads TGCAGTTACTCACCCACTAGCGGGGGAGGGGATACGCAGTATTTT. Translated: CSYSPTSGGGDTQYF.

The chain recombines TRBV5-1 with TRBJ1-1; tentative D call: TRBD1 (6 bases). CDR1 SGHRS and CDR2 YFSETQ come from the germline V gene. The CDR3 length is 14 residues. Trimming removed 2 bases at V and 4 bases at J, with 12 bases between. Written as DNA, the CDR3 is TGCGCCAGCAGCTTCACGGAGGGGGGCACTGAAGCTTTCTTT. Translation: CASSFTEGGTEAFF.

The J gene is TRBJ2-7, the V gene TRBV7-9; 8 nucleotides match TRBD1. The CDR3 totals 14 residues. The V gene end was trimmed by 6 bases and the J gene end by 3 bases; junction bases not matched to a gene: 7. Germline CDR1 is SEHNR and CDR2 is FQNEAQ (reference sequence). Here the CDR3 DNA reads TGTGCCAGCAGAACCGGGACAGGATACTACGAGCAGTACTTC. Translating gives CASRTGTGYYEQYF.

Notes on this clone: The same CDR3 also results from other DNA sequences found in this sample. The V gene is TRBV4-1, the J gene TRBJ1-5; possibly TRBD1 for D (5 bases). The CDR3 loop spans 15 amino acids. Germline CDR1 MGHRA, CDR2 YSYEKL. V gave up 0 bases and J gave up 1 base, with 7 bases separating them. The CDR3 coding sequence is TGCGCCAGCAGCCAAGAAGGGGTCAGCAATCAGCCCCAGCATTTT. Its protein product is CASSQEGVSNQPQHF.

The V gene is TRBV6-6, the J gene TRBJ2-1, with 10 bases identical to TRBD2. This CDR3 spans 15 amino acids. Germline V gene sequence: CDR1 MNHNY, CDR2 SVGAGI (reference sequence). Losses at the gene ends were 5 bases for V and 2 bases for J; bases not matched to a gene: 3. DNA for the CDR3: TGTGCCAGCAGTCAAGCGGGGGGGACCTACAATGAGCAGTTCTTC. This encodes CASSQAGGTYNEQFF.

The rearrangement links TRBV14 to TRBJ2-2; either TRBD1 or TRBD2 may fit D (6 bases each). The CDR3 consists of 16 residues. Germline CDR1 is SGHDN and CDR2 is FVKESK. V lost 4 bases and J lost 4, with 16 bases in between. This CDR3 is CASSLHGGSRTGELFF. CDR3 in DNA: TGTGCCAGCAGCCTCCACGGGGGCTCGCGCACCGGGGAGCTGTTTTTT.

The CDR3 is CASSPQGATEAFF. For the CDR3, the DNA is TGTGCCAGCAGCCCACAGGGGGCCACTGAAGCTTTCTTT. This rearrangement joins TRBV11-2 to TRBJ1-1; TRBD1 matches at 9 bases. The CDR3 contains 13 residues. Germline CDR1 reads SGHAT; CDR2 reads FQNNGV. With 5 bases clipped from V and 4 bases from J, the junction kept 2 bases outside the gene matches.

A word on this clone: This sample also contains other DNA sequences that code for the same CDR3. CDR3 amino acids: CASSPASGGAYEQYF. The DNA for the CDR3 is TGTGCCAGCTCACCAGCTAGCGGGGGGGCTTACGAGCAGTACTTC. V is TRBV18 and J is TRBJ2-7; 12 bases map to TRBD2. Germline assignment: CDR1 KGHSH and CDR2 LQKENI. V lost 2 bases to trimming and J lost 4 bases; unmatched junction nucleotides: 3. The CDR3 loop spans 15 amino acids.

The chain is built from TRBV30 and TRBJ2-5; D could derive from TRBD1 or TRBD2 (6 bases each). The CDR3 consists of 17 residues. Looked up from germline, CDR1 is GTSNPN and CDR2 is SVGIG (reference sequence). Trimming stripped 0 bases from V and 3 bases from J, with 20 bases between. CDR3 amino acids: CAWSVRTGASPEETQYF. The CDR3 DNA reads as TGTGCCTGGAGTGTAAGGACGGGGGCGAGTCCTGAAGAGACCCAGTACTTC.

The genes are TRBV7-2 and TRBJ2-3, with a possible D match to TRBD2 (5 bases). V was cut by 5 bases and J by 1 base, with 13 bases left in between. This CDR3 comprises 15 residues. Per the germline V gene, CDR1 is SGHTA and CDR2 is FQGNSA. Here the CDR3 reads CASSPTSLRTDTQYF. The CDR3 DNA reads as TGTGCCAGCAGCCCCACTAGTCTCCGCACAGATACGCAGTATTTT.